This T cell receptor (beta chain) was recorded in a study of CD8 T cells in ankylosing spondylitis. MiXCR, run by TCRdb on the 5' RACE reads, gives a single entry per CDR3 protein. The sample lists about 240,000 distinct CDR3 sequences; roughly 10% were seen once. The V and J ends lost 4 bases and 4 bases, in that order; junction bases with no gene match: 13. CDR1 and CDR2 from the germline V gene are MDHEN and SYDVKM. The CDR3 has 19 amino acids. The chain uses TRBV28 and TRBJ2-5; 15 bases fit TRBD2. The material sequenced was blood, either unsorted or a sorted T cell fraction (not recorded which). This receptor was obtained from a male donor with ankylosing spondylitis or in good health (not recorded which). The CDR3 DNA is TGTGCCAGCAGTTGGAATGGACTAGCGGGAGGGATAACACCAGAGACCCAGTACTTC. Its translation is CASSWNGLAGGITPETQYF.